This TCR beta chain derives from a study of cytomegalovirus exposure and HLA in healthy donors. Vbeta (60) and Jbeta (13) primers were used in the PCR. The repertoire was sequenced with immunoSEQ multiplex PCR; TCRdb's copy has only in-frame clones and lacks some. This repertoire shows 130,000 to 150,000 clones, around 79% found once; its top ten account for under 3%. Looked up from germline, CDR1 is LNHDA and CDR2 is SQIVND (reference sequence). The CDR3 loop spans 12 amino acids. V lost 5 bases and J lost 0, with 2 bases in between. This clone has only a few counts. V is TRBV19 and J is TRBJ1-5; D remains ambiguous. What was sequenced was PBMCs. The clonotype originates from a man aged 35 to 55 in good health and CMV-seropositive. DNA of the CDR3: TGTGCCAGTAGTTATAGCAATCAGCCCCAGCATTTT. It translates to CASSYSNQPQHF.